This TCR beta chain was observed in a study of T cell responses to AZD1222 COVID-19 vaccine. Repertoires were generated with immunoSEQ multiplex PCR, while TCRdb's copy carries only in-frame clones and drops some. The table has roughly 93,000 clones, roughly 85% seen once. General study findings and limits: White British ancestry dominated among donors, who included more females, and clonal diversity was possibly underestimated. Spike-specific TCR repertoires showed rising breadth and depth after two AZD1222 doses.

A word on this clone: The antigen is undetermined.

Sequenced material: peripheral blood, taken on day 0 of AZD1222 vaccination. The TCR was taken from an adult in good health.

CDR3 region: CAWTPVGQGIGTEAFF. Here the CDR3 DNA reads TGTGCCTGGACACCCGTCGGACAGGGAATAGGCACTGAAGCTTTCTTT. The chain combines TRBV30 with TRBJ1-1, with TRBD1 identical over 8 bases. CDR1 and CDR2 (germline): GTSNPN, SVGIG (reference sequence). The CDR3 is 16 residues long. The V and J ends lost 4 bases and 4 bases, in that order; junction bases with no gene match: 14.